This T cell receptor beta chain was sequenced in a study of shared clonotypes between healthy human individuals. Whole-study findings and limits: Generation probabilities of non-shared clonotypes were lower (relative to those shared by all four donors).

Assay used: immunoSEQ multiplex PCR; TCRdb lists only in-frame clones, some missing. This sample yields roughly 1,600,000 clones, of which around 98.5% are seen a single time; approximately 0.38% belongs to the top ten. Concerning this clone itself: Its antigen is not identified.

The sequenced sample was naive CD4+ T cells sorted from blood. Subset defined: CD45RA+ positively selected. The origin of this receptor is a man aged 25 to 40 in good health.

The CDR3 region is CASSPATGLYQPQHF. CDR3 coding DNA: TGTGCCAGCTCACCCGCGACAGGGCTTTATCAGCCCCAGCATTTT. The J gene is TRBJ1-5, the V gene TRBV18, with 7 positions matching TRBD1. The V segment lost 3 bases and the J segment 5 bases; nucleotides outside the gene matches: 7. Germline V gene lookup returns CDR1 KGHSH and CDR2 LQKENI. CDR3 length: 15 amino acids.